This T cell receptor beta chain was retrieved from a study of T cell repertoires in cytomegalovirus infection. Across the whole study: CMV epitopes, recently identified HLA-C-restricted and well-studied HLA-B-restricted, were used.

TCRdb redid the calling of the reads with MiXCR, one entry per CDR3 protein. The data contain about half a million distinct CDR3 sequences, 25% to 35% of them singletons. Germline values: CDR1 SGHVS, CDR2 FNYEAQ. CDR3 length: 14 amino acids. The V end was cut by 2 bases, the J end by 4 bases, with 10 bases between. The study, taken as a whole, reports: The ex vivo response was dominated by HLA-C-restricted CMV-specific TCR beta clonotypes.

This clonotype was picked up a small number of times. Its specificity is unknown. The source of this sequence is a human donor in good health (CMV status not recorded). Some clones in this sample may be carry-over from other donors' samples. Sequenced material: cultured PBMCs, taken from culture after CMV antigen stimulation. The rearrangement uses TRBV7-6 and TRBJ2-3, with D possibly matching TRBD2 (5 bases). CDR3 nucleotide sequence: TGTGCCAGCAGCTTATTCCGGGATCCAGATACGCAGTATTTT. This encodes CASSLFRDPDTQYF.